The T cell receptor (beta chain) described here comes from a study of molecular identifiers for immune sequencing clone quantification. TCRdb re-called the PCR reads with MiXCR, one entry per CDR3 protein. Of 600,000 to 650,000 distinct CDR3 sequences in the sample, 20% are singletons; the top ten hold approximately 0.9%. Ten or more counts support this clonotype. The V and J ends lost 0 bases and 5 bases respectively, with 11 bases between them. Per germline, CDR1 LGHNA and CDR2 YSLEER. CDR3 length: 14 residues. This TCR came from a human donor in good health. Some libraries in this study had Jurkat cell RNA spiked in. This chain links TRBV4-3 with TRBJ2-7; a possible D gene is TRBD1 (5 bases). The sample was naive CD8+ T cells from blood, with Jurkat cell RNA spiked in. Indicated subset: FACS-sorted CD8+CD4-CCR7+CD45RA+ naive T cells. For the CDR3, the DNA is TGCGCCAGCAGCCAAGACAGGGTTGCCGACGAGCAGTACTTC. Translated: CASSQDRVADEQYF.